Below, one T cell receptor (beta chain) is given with its context. The CDR3 runs to 12 residues. CDR1 and CDR2 (germline): MDHEN, SYDVKM. V gave up 6 bases and J gave up 6 bases; unmatched junction bases: 5. The data were obtained in a study of blood T cell repertoires in COVID-19. Across the whole study: COVID-19 samples, acute and convalescent, were from the United States, Italy and Spain. Nucleic acid was either cDNA or gDNA, and it came from T cells, B-cell-depleted T cells, or PBMCs.

Generated by immunoSEQ multiplex PCR, the TCRdb table keeps only in-frame clones and is missing some. Here the sample spans more than 250,000 clones, approximately 91% being singletons. The sample taken for sequencing was peripheral blood. J is TRBJ2-7 and V is TRBV28; TRBD1 matches 7 bases. This TCR was sampled from a human donor in a cohort sampled during active COVID-19. The CDR3 loop is CASRDRVGEQYF. For the CDR3, the DNA is TGTGCCAGCAGAGACAGGGTAGGCGAGCAGTACTTC.